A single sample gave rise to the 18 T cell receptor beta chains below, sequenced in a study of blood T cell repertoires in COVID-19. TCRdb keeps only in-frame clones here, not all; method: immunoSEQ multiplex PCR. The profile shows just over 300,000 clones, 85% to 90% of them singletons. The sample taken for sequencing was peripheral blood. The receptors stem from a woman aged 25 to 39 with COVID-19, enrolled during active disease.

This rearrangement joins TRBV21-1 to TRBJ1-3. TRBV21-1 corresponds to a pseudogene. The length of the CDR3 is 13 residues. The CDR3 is CASSKANLVTIYF. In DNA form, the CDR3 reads TGTGCCAGCAGCAAAGCTAATCTAGTAACCATATATTTT.

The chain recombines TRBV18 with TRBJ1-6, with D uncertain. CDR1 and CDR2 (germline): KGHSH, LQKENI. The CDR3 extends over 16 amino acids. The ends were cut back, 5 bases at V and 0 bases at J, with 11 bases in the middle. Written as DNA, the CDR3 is TGTGCCAGCTCAGCCAGGTCGAGCTCCTATAATTCACCCCTCCACTTT. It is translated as CASSARSSSYNSPLHF. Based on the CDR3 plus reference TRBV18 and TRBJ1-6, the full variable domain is NAGVMQNPRHLVRRRGQEARLRCSPMKGHSHVYWYRQLPEEGLKFMVYLQKENIIDESGMPKERFSAEFPKEGPSILRIQQVVRGDSAAYFCASSARSSSYNSPLHFGNGTRLTVT.

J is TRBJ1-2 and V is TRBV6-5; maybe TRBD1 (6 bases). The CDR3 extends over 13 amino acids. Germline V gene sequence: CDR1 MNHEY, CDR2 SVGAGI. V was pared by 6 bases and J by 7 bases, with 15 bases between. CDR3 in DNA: TGTGCCAGCAGGGCAACAGGGCGCGGTGGCTACACCTTC. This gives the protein CASRATGRGGYTF.

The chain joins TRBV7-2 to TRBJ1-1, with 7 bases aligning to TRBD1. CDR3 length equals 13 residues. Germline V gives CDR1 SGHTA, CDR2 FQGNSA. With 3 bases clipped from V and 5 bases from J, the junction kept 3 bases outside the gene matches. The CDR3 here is CASSFKQGTEAFF. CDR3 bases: TGTGCCAGCAGCTTTAAACAGGGGACTGAAGCTTTCTTT.

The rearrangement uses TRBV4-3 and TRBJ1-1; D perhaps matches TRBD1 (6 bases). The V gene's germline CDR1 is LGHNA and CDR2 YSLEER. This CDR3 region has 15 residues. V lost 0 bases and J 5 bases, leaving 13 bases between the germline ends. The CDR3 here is CASSQDGGLGTEAFF. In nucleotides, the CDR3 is TGCGCCAGCAGCCAAGACGGGGGGCTTGGGACTGAAGCTTTCTTT.

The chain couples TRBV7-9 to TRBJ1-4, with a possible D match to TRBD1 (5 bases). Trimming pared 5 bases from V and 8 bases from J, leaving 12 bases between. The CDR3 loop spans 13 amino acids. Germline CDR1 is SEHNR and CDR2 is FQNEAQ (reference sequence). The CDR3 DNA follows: TGTGCCAGCAGCCCACATCAGGGAGAAAAACTGTTTTTT. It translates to CASSPHQGEKLFF.

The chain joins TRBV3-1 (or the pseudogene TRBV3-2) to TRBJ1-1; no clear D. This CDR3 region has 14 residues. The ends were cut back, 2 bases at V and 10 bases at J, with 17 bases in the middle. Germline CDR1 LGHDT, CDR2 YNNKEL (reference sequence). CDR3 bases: TGTGCCAGCAGCCAAATTTCGGGTGCCCGGGGAGCTTTCTTT. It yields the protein CASSQISGARGAFF.

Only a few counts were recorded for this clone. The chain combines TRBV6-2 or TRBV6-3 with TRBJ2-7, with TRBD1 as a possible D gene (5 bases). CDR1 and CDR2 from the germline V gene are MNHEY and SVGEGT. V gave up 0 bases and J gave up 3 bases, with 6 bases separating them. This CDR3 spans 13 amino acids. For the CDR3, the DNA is TGTGCCAGCAGTTACTCGGACAACTACGAGCAGTACTTC. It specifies CASSYSDNYEQYF.

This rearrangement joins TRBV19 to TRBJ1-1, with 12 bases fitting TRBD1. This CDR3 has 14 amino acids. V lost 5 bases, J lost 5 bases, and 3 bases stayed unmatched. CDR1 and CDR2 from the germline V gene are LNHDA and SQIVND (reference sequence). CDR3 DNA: TGTGCCAGTAGTTGGGACAGGGGGCGAACTGAAGCTTTCTTT. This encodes CASSWDRGRTEAFF.

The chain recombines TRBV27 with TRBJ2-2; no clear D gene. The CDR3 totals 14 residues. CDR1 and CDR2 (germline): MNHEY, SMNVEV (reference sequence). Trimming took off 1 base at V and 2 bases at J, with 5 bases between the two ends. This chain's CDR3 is CASSLLTNTGELFF. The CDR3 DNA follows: TGTGCCAGCAGTTTATTGACAAACACCGGGGAGCTGTTTTTT.

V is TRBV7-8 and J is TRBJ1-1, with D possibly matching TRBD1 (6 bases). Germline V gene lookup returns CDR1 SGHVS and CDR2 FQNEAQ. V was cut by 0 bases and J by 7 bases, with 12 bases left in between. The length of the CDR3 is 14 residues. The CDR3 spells CASSLALGGVEAFF. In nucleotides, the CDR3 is TGTGCCAGCAGCTTAGCTCTAGGGGGGGTTGAAGCTTTCTTT.

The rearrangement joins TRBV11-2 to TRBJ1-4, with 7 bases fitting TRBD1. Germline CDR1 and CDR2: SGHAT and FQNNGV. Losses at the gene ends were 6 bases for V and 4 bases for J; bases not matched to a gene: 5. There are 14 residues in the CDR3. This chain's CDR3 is CASRLGQLNEKLFF. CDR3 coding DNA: TGTGCCAGCAGATTGGGACAGCTTAATGAAAAACTGTTTTTT. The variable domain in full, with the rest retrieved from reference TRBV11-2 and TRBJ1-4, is EAGVAQSPRYKIIEKRQSVAFWCNPISGHATLYWYQQILGQGPKLLIQFQNNGVVDDSQLPKDRFSAERLKGVDSTLKIQPAKLEDSAVYLCASRLGQLNEKLFFGSGTQLSVL.

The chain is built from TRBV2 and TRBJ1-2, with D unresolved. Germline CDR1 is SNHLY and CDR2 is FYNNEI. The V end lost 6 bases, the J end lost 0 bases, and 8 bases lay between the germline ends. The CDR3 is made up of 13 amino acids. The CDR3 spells CASSPNTNYGYTF. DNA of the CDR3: TGTGCCAGCAGCCCAAACACTAACTATGGCTACACCTTC.

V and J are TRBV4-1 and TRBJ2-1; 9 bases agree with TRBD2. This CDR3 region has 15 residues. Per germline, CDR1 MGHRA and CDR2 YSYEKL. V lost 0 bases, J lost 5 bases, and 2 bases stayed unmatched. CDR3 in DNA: TGCGCCAGCAGCCAAGAGCGGGGGGGCCACAATGAGCAGTTCTTC. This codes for CASSQERGGHNEQFF.

The CDR3 protein is CASNIGTGDTEAFF. The DNA of the CDR3 is TGTGCCAGCAACATAGGGACAGGGGACACTGAAGCTTTCTTT. The rearrangement uses TRBV19 and TRBJ1-1; 10 nucleotides match TRBD1. V shed 9 bases, J shed 3 bases, and the junction held 7 bases outside the gene matches. This CDR3 contains 14 residues. Germline-derived CDR1 and CDR2 are LNHDA and SQIVND (reference sequence). The full variable domain, completed using reference TRBV19 and TRBJ1-1, is DGGITQSPKYLFRKEGQNVTLSCEQNLNHDAMYWYRQDPGQGLRLIYYSQIVNDFQKGDIAEGYSVSREKKESFPLTVTSAQKNPTAFYLCASNIGTGDTEAFFGQGTRLTVV.

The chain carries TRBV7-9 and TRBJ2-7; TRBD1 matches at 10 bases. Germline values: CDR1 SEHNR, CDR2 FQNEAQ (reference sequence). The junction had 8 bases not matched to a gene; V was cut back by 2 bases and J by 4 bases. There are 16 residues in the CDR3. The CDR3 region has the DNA TGTGCCAGCAGCTTATTTGAAGGACAGGGGGTTTACGAGCAGTACTTC. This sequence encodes CASSLFEGQGVYEQYF. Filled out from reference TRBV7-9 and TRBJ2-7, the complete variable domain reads DTGVSQNPRHKITKRGQNVTFRCDPISEHNRLYWYRQTLGQGPEFLTYFQNEAQLEKSRLLSDRFSAERPKGSFSTLEIQRTEQGDSAMYLCASSLFEGQGVYEQYFGPGTRLTVT.

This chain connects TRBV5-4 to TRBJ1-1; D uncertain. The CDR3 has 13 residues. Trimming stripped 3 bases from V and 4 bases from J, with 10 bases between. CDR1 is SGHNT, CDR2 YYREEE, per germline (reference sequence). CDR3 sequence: CASSWAVGTEAFF. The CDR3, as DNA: TGTGCCAGCAGCTGGGCTGTAGGCACTGAAGCTTTCTTT.

CDR3 sequence: CASSLEWSRATNEKLFF. In DNA, the CDR3 is TGTGCCAGCAGCTTGGAATGGTCCAGGGCAACTAATGAAAAACTGTTTTTT. V is TRBV5-5 and J is TRBJ1-4; TRBD1 is a possible D gene (5 bases). With 0 bases removed from V and 0 bases from J, the gap between germline ends came to 12 bases. The CDR3 runs to 17 residues. The germline gives CDR1 SGHKS, CDR2 YYEKEE (reference sequence).